This T cell receptor (beta chain) was observed in a study of long-term antiretroviral therapy in people with HIV. Study details: A decade or so separates the oldest specimens from the later 2015 immediate-ART recommendation.

An immunoSEQ assay, version v3.0, was performed at survey level. What sequencing targeted per sample was 40,000-50,000 T-cell genomes. Method: immunoSEQ multiplex PCR; TCRdb's copy keeps in-frame clones and lacks some. There are over 15,000 clones in the sample; approximately 78% occur only once, and 8.5% to 9.5% lies in the top ten. Study results and limitations: Transplant donor controls retained higher diversity, though diversity increased after ART.

The V end was cut by 3 bases, the J end by 7 bases, with 12 bases between. The CDR3 contains 13 residues. Germline V gene sequence: CDR1 MDHEN, CDR2 SYDVKM. As to this clone: Its antigen is not identified.

Samples held about 1-11 million cryopreserved PBMC before DNA extraction. The sequencing here drew on unsorted PBMCs, taken 0.3 years after starting antiretroviral therapy. The rearrangement links TRBV28 to TRBJ1-1, with D hard to call. The receptor was derived from a man aged 18 to 29 with HIV. The CDR3 coding sequence is TGTGCCAGCAGTTTTCCCCCATCCTTTGAAGCTTTCTTT. Translated: CASSFPPSFEAFF. The variable domain in full, completed from reference TRBV28 and TRBJ1-1, reads DVKVTQSSRYLVKRTGEKVFLECVQDMDHENMFWYRQDPGLGLRLIYFSYDVKMKEKGDIPEGYSVSREKKERFSLILESASTNQTSMYLCASSFPPSFEAFFGQGTRLTVV.